This paragraph reports one T cell receptor beta chain. Its cognate antigen is unknown. The Oncomine TCR Beta short-read assay sequenced DNA from cultured CD4+ T cells. Using its own MiXCR run on the PCR reads, TCRdb lists one record per CDR3 protein. The sample has under 15,000 distinct CDR3 sequences; 35% to 40% are singletons. The data stem from a study of vaccination and CD4 T cells after COVID-19. The germline V and J ends were trimmed by 6 bases and 3 bases, with 11 bases remaining between them. The CDR3 totals 13 residues. CDR1 and CDR2 from the germline V gene are MNHNS and SASEGT. Treatment specified: roughly nine-day PBMC culture with coronavirus spike peptide pools or control peptides (ViraFEST assay).

This TCR derives from a human donor with COVID-19. Sequenced sample: cultured CD4+ T cells from blood. This chain links TRBV6-1 with TRBJ2-5; TRBD1 or TRBD2 may be the D gene (5 bases each). Here the CDR3 reads CASRYGGKETQYF. The CDR3 DNA reads as TGTGCCAGCAGATATGGGGGAAAAGAGACCCAGTACTTC.